This T cell receptor (beta chain) was captured in a study of blood T cell repertoires in COVID-19. Trimming cost V 2 bases and J 3 bases, with 13 bases left between them. The CDR3 runs 15 residues. Germline-derived CDR1 and CDR2 are LGHNA and YSLEER. Generated by immunoSEQ multiplex PCR, the TCRdb table keeps only in-frame clones and is missing some. Among some 88,000 clones, 91% were seen once, and the ten largest hold 1.8%. The receptor was isolated from a human donor with active COVID-19. The donor label of this sample is uncertain. The sequenced material came from peripheral blood. The chain joins TRBV4-3 to TRBJ1-1; no reliable D call. CDR3 DNA sequence: TGCGCCAGCAGCCAAAGCCCACAGCGGTACACTGAAGCTTTCTTT. It encodes CASSQSPQRYTEAFF.